The rows below give T cell receptor beta chains drawn from one sample of a study of blood T cell repertoires in COVID-19. Clones were sequenced by immunoSEQ multiplex PCR, and TCRdb holds only the in-frame ones, with some missing. This table has about 250,000 clones, around 85% appearing once. What was sequenced was peripheral blood. All receptors come from a man aged 45-65 years with active or convalescent COVID-19. The CDR3 runs from the conserved cysteine through the conserved F or W. Fields, in order: D gene, J gene, clone size, V gene, CDR3 protein, CDR3 DNA. A D gene is named only where the DNA matches it firmly. Rows give clone size only sometimes, using once, few, many, or a class for an expanded clone.

TRBD2 TRBJ2-1 . TRBV6-5 CASSYSSGRGGNEQFF TGTGCCAGCAGTTACTCTAGCGGGAGGGGTGGGAATGAGCAGTTCTTC
. TRBJ1-5 . TRBV30 CAWSDSGQPQHF TGTGCCTGGAGCGATTCAGGTCAGCCCCAGCATTTT
TRBD1 TRBJ2-7 . TRBV5-1 CASSLWTGSSSYEQYF TGCGCCAGCAGCTTGTGGACAGGGTCCAGCTCCTACGAGCAGTACTTC
TRBD2 TRBJ2-1 . TRBV9 CASSLTRAGREQFF TGTGCCAGCAGCCTGACTCGAGCGGGACGTGAGCAGTTCTTC
. TRBJ2-5 . TRBV7-2 CASSTSPRDYQETQYF TGTGCCAGCAGCACCTCACCGCGGGACTACCAAGAGACCCAGTACTTC
TRBD1 TRBJ1-2 . TRBV24-1 CATSDPDRGVYGYTF TGTGCCACCAGTGACCCGGACAGGGGGGTCTATGGCTACACCTTC
TRBD2 TRBJ2-4 once TRBV11-2 CASSLDRGGDSYF TGTGCCAGCAGCTTAGATCGGGGGGGCGACTCGTACTTC
TRBD2 TRBJ2-1 . TRBV5-1 CASSLGSGNLRTYNEQFF TGCGCCAGCAGCTTGGGTAGCGGGAATCTCCGTACCTACAATGAGCAGTTCTTC
TRBD1 TRBJ2-2 . TRBV11-3 CASSLRQGNTGELFF TGTGCCAGCAGCTTGCGACAGGGGAACACCGGGGAGCTGTTTTTT
TRBD1 TRBJ1-5 . TRBV27 CASSPRQGSNQPQHF TGTGCCAGCAGCCCCAGACAGGGTAGCAATCAGCCCCAGCATTTT
TRBD2 TRBJ2-7 few TRBV19 CASSMTSGGGYEQYF TGTGCCAGTAGTATGACTAGCGGAGGGGGGTACGAGCAGTACTTC